The entry below describes one TCR beta chain. The sample is drawn from a study of blood T cell repertoires in COVID-19. The overall study: Samples taken during acute and convalescent COVID-19 were collected in the United States, Italy and Spain.

Under the authors' procedure: Amplifying reference gene primers gave estimates of nucleated cell counts. Sequenced by immunoSEQ multiplex PCR; TCRdb stores in-frame clones only, minus some. V and J calls and clone size are given by that table; D and trimming were obtained from the DNA. The sample has approximately 260,000 clones, 90% seen once. The CDR3 is made up of 12 amino acids. Trimming stripped 3 bases from V and 10 bases from J, with 10 bases between. Germline V gene sequence: CDR1 LNHDA, CDR2 SQIVND (reference sequence). The sequence derives from a woman in her sixties or seventies with COVID-19, enrolled during active disease. The sequenced sample was peripheral blood. The chain recombines TRBV19 with TRBJ1-5; D is unclear. The CDR3 region is CASSIRGGPQHF. The CDR3 DNA is TGTGCCAGTAGTATCCGGGGAGGACCCCAGCATTTT.